The 23 T cell receptor beta chains below come from one sample, sequenced in a study of cytomegalovirus exposure and HLA in healthy donors. The PCR was carried out with 60 Vbeta primers and 13 Jbeta primers. Clones were read by immunoSEQ multiplex PCR, and TCRdb kept only the in-frame ones, dropping some. Among 180,000 or so clones listed, 82% were seen once. The sequenced material came from PBMCs. These receptors all come from a man between 40 and 49 years old in good health and CMV-seronegative.

This CDR3 is CASSPGQGMTYEQYF. Written as DNA, the CDR3 is TGTGCCAGCAGCCCCGGACAGGGCATGACCTACGAGCAGTACTTC. The J gene is TRBJ2-7, the V gene TRBV5-6, with 8 bases matching TRBD1. The CDR3 runs to 15 residues. V was pared by 4 bases and J by 2 bases, with 8 bases of the junction left unmatched. Germline V gene lookup returns CDR1 SGHDT and CDR2 YYEEEE.

The chain is built from TRBV5-1 and TRBJ2-2, with D perhaps matching TRBD1 (6 bases). The germline V and J ends were trimmed by 6 bases and 6 bases, with 15 bases remaining between them. This CDR3 contains 14 residues. Germline CDR1 SGHRS, CDR2 YFSETQ. The CDR3 reads CASTLQGGAGELFF. For the CDR3, the DNA is TGCGCCAGCACCCTACAGGGTGGGGCCGGGGAGCTGTTTTTT.

This chain uses TRBV28 with TRBJ2-5, with 9 bases lining up with TRBD2. This CDR3 contains 16 residues. Per the germline V gene, CDR1 is MDHEN and CDR2 is SYDVKM. Trimming took 7 bases from V and 4 from J; bases not matched to a gene: 13. CDR3 in amino acids: CASTKALAGVRETQYF. CDR3 nucleotides: TGTGCCAGCACAAAAGCTTTAGCGGGAGTTCGAGAGACCCAGTACTTC.

This clone has just a few counts. The chain couples TRBV28 to TRBJ2-7; 7 bases map to TRBD1. The CDR3 is 14 amino acids. V trimming: 7 bases; J trimming: 8 bases; junction bases outside the gene matches: 14. Germline CDR1 and CDR2: MDHEN and SYDVKM. The CDR3 loop reads CASTPGQMSRQQYF. The CDR3 DNA follows: TGTGCCAGCACCCCGGGACAGATGTCCAGGCAGCAGTACTTC.

This chain joins TRBV5-5 and TRBJ2-3; D perhaps matches TRBD1 (5 bases). Germline CDR1 SGHKS, CDR2 YYEKEE (reference sequence). The V and J ends lost 4 bases and 6 bases respectively, with 12 bases between them. The CDR3 extends over 13 amino acids. The CDR3 spells CASSIGPGDTQYF. Here the CDR3 DNA reads TGTGCCAGCAGCATAGGACCAGGGGATACGCAGTATTTT.

This chain links TRBV18 with TRBJ2-2; 7 nucleotides align to TRBD1. This CDR3 comprises 15 residues. The ends lost 3 bases at V and 3 bases at J; junction bases unmatched: 4. CDR1 is KGHSH, CDR2 LQKENI, per germline. In DNA, the CDR3 is TGTGCCAGCTCACCTTGGACAGGAGACACCGGGGAGCTGTTTTTT. This gives the protein CASSPWTGDTGELFF. The complete variable domain, with remaining parts taken from reference TRBV18 and TRBJ2-2, reads NAGVMQNPRHLVRRRGQEARLRCSPMKGHSHVYWYRQLPEEGLKFMVYLQKENIIDESGMPKERFSAEFPKEGPSILRIQQVVRGDSAAYFCASSPWTGDTGELFFGEGSRLTVL.

The table lists this clone with a few counts. This CDR3 is also generated by other DNA sequences in the sample. This sequence joins TRBV30 and TRBJ1-1, with unresolved D. Germline V CDR1 and CDR2: GTSNPN, SVGIG (reference sequence). Trimming took off 4 bases at V and 4 bases at J, with 10 bases between the two ends. The CDR3 contains 12 residues. CDR3: CAWNEASTEAFF. The DNA for the CDR3 is TGTGCCTGGAACGAGGCGAGCACTGAAGCTTTCTTT.

The chain employs TRBV5-1 and TRBJ2-7; 10 bases are a match to TRBD2. Trimming at V came to 2 bases and at J to 3 bases, leaving 5 bases not matched to a gene. Germline V CDR1 and CDR2: SGHRS, YFSETQ. This CDR3 contains 15 residues. CDR3 sequence: CASSLLAGTNYEQYF. In nucleotides, the CDR3 is TGCGCCAGCAGCTTACTAGCGGGAACTAACTACGAGCAGTACTTC.

Worth noting for this clone: A read error may be the cause here, since a much bigger clone is one base away. The V call is TRBV28, the J call TRBJ2-7; 11 bases are shared with TRBD2. CDR1 is MDHEN and CDR2 is SYDVKM in the germline V gene. After removal of 5 bases from V and 1 base from J, the junction contained 4 bases not matched to a gene. There are 15 residues in the CDR3. Here the CDR3 reads CASSLTSGISYEQYF. CDR3 nucleotide sequence: TGTGCCAGCAGTCTGACTAGCGGGATTTCCTACGAGCAGTACTTC.

The chain has TRBV9 and TRBJ2-7; 9 bases agree with TRBD1. The V and J ends lost 3 bases and 2 bases, in that order; junction bases with no gene match: 3. CDR1 is SGDLS, CDR2 YYNGEE, per germline. This CDR3 comprises 14 residues. As DNA, the CDR3 is TGTGCCAGCAGCGCCGGGACAGGGACCTACGAGCAGTACTTC. It is translated as CASSAGTGTYEQYF. The full variable domain, in which reference TRBV9 and TRBJ2-7 provide the parts outside the CDR3, is DSGVTQTPKHLITATGQRVTLRCSPRSGDLSVYWYQQSLDQGLQFLIQYYNGEERAKGNILERFSAQQFPDLHSELNLSSLELGDSALYFCASSAGTGTYEQYFGPGTRLTVT.

The rearrangement uses TRBV6-5 and TRBJ1-2; no clear D. Germline V CDR1 and CDR2: MNHEY, SVGAGI. The CDR3 sequence is 16 residues long. The V end lost 0 bases, the J end lost 0 bases, and 11 bases lay between the germline ends. The CDR3 bases are TGTGCCAGCAGTTACTCGAGCCAGGCAGCTAACTATGGCTACACCTTC. It yields the protein CASSYSSQAANYGYTF.

This clone was counted only a few times. For the CDR3, the DNA is TGTGCCAGCTCAAGTCAGGGAAGAGGGCCCCAGCATTTT. As protein: CASSSQGRGPQHF. The chain recombines TRBV18 with TRBJ1-5; possibly TRBD1 for D (5 bases). The CDR3 contains 13 residues. The germline gives CDR1 KGHSH, CDR2 LQKENI. Trimming took off 5 bases at V and 9 bases at J, with 14 bases between the two ends.

This chain joins TRBV4-1 and TRBJ2-7; 12 nucleotides match TRBD2. Losses at the gene ends were 4 bases for V and 3 bases for J; bases not matched to a gene: 4. Germline-derived CDR1 and CDR2 are MGHRA and YSYEKL. This CDR3 has 15 residues. The CDR3 DNA reads as TGCGCCAGCAGCCCGGCACTAGCGGGGGGCTACGAGCAGTACTTC. Its protein product is CASSPALAGGYEQYF.

This clone was observed a handful of times. The chain links TRBV5-1 to TRBJ1-1; TRBD1 matches at 10 bases. V gave up 0 bases and J gave up 8 bases; unmatched junction bases: 10. The CDR3 contains 16 residues. Per germline, CDR1 SGHRS and CDR2 YFSETQ. The CDR3 region has the DNA TGCGCCAGCAGCTTGGCCGGGACAGGGGTGAATGGAGAAGCTTTCTTT. Its protein is CASSLAGTGVNGEAFF.

The chain carries TRBV6-1 and TRBJ1-4, with D uncertain. This CDR3 region has 13 residues. From germline, CDR1 is MNHNS and CDR2 SASEGT. Trimming removed 8 bases at V and 8 bases at J, with 15 bases between. CDR3 coding DNA: TGTGCCAGCGAGGGTCCCAATGGGGAAAAACTGTTTTTT. Its protein product is CASEGPNGEKLFF.

This clone has only one observation. The rearrangement joins TRBV5-6 to TRBJ2-7; TRBD1 matches at 10 bases. The V segment lost 4 bases and the J segment 0 bases; nucleotides outside the gene matches: 4. Germline CDR1 is SGHDT and CDR2 is YYEEEE. This CDR3 has 15 residues. The CDR3 protein is CASSPGTGDSYEQYF. In DNA form, the CDR3 reads TGTGCCAGCAGCCCCGGGACAGGGGACTCCTACGAGCAGTACTTC.

This chain uses TRBV5-1 with TRBJ2-2; 12 bases fit TRBD1. Trimming removed 4 bases from V and 6 bases from J; junction bases left unmatched: 4. The germline V gene has CDR1 SGHRS and CDR2 YFSETQ. The CDR3 runs to 15 residues. The CDR3 loop is CASSPGQGAPGELFF. The CDR3 DNA is TGCGCCAGCAGCCCGGGACAGGGGGCTCCCGGGGAGCTGTTTTTT.

This chain uses TRBV9 with TRBJ2-2; maybe TRBD1 (5 bases). Trimming cost V 0 bases and J 5 bases, with 11 bases left between them. The CDR3 length is 15 residues. Germline V lookup: CDR1 SGDLS, CDR2 YYNGEE. DNA for the CDR3: TGTGCCAGCAGCGTAGTAAGGGGTCGGACCGGGGAGCTGTTTTTT. Translated, it gives CASSVVRGRTGELFF.

The rearrangement links TRBV28 to TRBJ1-1; no firm D call. Trimming removed 3 bases at V and 6 bases at J, with 8 bases between. The length of the CDR3 is 12 residues. Germline V gene lookup returns CDR1 MDHEN and CDR2 SYDVKM. CDR3 nucleotides: TGTGCCAGCAGTTTTTATGCGGCTGAAGCTTTCTTT. This translates into CASSFYAAEAFF.

V and J are TRBV6-1 and TRBJ1-1; the D is unclear. Germline CDR1 and CDR2: MNHNS and SASEGT. V lost 4 bases, J lost 4 bases, and 10 bases lay in between. The CDR3 loop spans 13 amino acids. The CDR3 protein is CASSGGALTEAFF. The CDR3 region has the DNA TGTGCCAGCAGTGGCGGAGCCCTCACTGAAGCTTTCTTT.

In nucleotides, the CDR3 is TGTGCCAGCAGCGGTCGGCGGGGAGAGACCCAGTACTTC. This sequence encodes CASSGRRGETQYF. This chain links TRBV5-4 with TRBJ2-5, with TRBD2 as a possible D gene (6 bases). CDR1 SGHNT and CDR2 YYREEE come from the germline V gene (reference sequence). V was shortened by 4 bases and J by 4 bases, with 11 bases between the two germline ends. The CDR3 contains 13 residues.

The V gene is TRBV30, the J gene TRBJ2-5; D is possibly TRBD2 (6 bases). V dropped 5 bases and J dropped 5 bases, with 15 bases sitting between them. Germline CDR1 is GTSNPN and CDR2 is SVGIG (reference sequence). The CDR3 has 13 residues. CDR3: CAWAPGLGETQYF. Here the CDR3 DNA reads TGTGCCTGGGCCCCGGGACTTGGGGAGACCCAGTACTTC.

This clone was picked up a small number of times. The CDR3 protein is CASSQLATGENGYTF. CDR3 DNA: TGTGCCAGCAGCCAATTGGCGACAGGGGAGAATGGCTACACCTTC. The chain joins TRBV4-2 to TRBJ1-2, with 8 positions matching TRBD1. There are 15 residues in the CDR3. Trimming removed 2 bases from V and 6 bases from J; junction bases left unmatched: 8. Germline V lookup: CDR1 LGHNA, CDR2 YNFKEQ.